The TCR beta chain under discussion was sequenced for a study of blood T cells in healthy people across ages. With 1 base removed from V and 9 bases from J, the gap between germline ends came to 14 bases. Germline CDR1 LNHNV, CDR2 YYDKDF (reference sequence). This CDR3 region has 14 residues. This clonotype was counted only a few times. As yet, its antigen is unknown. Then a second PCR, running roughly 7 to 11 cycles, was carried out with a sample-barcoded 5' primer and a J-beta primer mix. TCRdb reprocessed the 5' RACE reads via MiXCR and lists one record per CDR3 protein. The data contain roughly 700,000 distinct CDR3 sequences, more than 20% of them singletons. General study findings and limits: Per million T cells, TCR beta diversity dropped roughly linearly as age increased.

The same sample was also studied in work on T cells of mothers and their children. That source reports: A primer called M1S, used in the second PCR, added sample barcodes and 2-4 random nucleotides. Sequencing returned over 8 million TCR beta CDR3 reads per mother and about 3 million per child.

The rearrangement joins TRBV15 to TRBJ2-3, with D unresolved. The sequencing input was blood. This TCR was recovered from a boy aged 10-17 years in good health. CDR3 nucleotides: TGTGCCACCAGCAGAGGAGGAAAAGAGGAGACGCAGTATTTT. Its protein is CATSRGGKEETQYF.